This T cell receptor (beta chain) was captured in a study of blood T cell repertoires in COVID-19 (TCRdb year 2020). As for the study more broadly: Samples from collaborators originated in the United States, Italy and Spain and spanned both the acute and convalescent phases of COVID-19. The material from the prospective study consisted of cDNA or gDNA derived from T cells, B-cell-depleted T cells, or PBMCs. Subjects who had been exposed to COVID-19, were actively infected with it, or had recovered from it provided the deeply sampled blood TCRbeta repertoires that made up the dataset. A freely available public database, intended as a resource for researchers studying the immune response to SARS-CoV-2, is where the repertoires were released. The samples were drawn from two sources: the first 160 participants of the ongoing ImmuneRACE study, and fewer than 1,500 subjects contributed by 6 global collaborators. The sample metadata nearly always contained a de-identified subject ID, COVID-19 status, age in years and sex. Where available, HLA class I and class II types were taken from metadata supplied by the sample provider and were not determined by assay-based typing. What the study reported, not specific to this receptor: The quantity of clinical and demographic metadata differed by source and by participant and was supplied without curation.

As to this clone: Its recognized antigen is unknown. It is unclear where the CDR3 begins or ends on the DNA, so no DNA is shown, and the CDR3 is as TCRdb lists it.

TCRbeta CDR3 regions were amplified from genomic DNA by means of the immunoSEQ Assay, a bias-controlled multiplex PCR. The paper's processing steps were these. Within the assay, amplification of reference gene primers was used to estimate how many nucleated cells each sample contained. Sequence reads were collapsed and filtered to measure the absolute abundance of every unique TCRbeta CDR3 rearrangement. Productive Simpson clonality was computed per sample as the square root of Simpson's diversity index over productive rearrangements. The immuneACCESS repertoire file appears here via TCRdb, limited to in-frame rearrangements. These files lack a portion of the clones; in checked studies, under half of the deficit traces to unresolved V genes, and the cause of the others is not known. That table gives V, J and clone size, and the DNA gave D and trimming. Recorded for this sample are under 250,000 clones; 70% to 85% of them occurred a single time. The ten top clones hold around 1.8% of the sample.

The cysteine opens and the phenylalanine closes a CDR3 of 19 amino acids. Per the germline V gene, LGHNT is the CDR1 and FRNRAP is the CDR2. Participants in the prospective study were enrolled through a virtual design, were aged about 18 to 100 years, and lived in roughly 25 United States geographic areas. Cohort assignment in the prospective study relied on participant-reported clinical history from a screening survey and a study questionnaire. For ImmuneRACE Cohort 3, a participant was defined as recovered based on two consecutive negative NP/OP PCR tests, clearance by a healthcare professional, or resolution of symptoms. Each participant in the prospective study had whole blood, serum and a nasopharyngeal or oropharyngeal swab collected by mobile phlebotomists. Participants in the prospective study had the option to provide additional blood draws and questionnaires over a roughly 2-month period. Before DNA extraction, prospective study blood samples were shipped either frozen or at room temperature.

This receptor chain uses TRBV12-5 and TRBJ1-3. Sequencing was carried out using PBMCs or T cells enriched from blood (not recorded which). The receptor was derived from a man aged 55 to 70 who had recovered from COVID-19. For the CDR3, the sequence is CASGLGTGGGTLSGNTIYF.